The 24 T cell receptor beta chains below come from one sample, sequenced in a study of blood T cell repertoires in COVID-19. The repertoire was sequenced with immunoSEQ multiplex PCR; TCRdb's copy has only in-frame clones and lacks some. Among about 12,000 clones listed, 92% were seen once. Sample: peripheral blood. These receptors came from a woman aged 65 to 85 with active COVID-19.

The J gene is TRBJ1-5, the V gene TRBV27, with no clear D. Germline CDR1 is MNHEY and CDR2 is SMNVEV (reference sequence). There are 14 residues in the CDR3. Trimming removed 6 bases at V and 1 base at J, with 10 bases between. In DNA, the CDR3 is TGTGCCAGCAGCAAAGGCAGGAGCAATCAGCCCCAGCATTTT. Its translation is CASSKGRSNQPQHF.

V and J are TRBV5-4 and TRBJ2-7; D is ambiguous. Trimming cost V 4 bases and J 5 bases, with 16 bases left between them. The germline gives CDR1 SGHNT, CDR2 YYREEE (reference sequence). The CDR3 covers 14 residues. The CDR3 coding sequence is TGTGCCAGCAGCCGCTACCAATTGAGCGACGAGCAGTACTTC. It translates to CASSRYQLSDEQYF.

The chain uses TRBV12-1 and TRBJ2-3; TRBD1 is taken as the D call from the table, unchecked against the DNA. TRBV12-1 is flagged as a pseudogene. The CDR3 totals 16 residues. For the CDR3, the DNA is TGTGCCACCATAGGGGGCCTAGGCGGGAACACAGATACGCAGTATTTT. Protein: CATIGGLGGNTDTQYF.

CDR3 amino acids: CASSLDPRTGYEQYF. The CDR3 nucleotides are TGTGCCAGCAGCTTAGATCCTAGGACAGGGTACGAGCAGTACTTC. This chain links TRBV11-2 with TRBJ2-7; 8 positions match TRBD1. The CDR3 loop spans 15 amino acids. CDR1 is SGHAT, CDR2 FQNNGV, per germline. Trimming at V came to 0 bases and at J to 4 bases, leaving 5 bases not matched to a gene. The whole variable domain, filled in from reference TRBV11-2 and TRBJ2-7, reads EAGVAQSPRYKIIEKRQSVAFWCNPISGHATLYWYQQILGQGPKLLIQFQNNGVVDDSQLPKDRFSAERLKGVDSTLKIQPAKLEDSAVYLCASSLDPRTGYEQYFGPGTRLTVT.

This clone was detected only once. J is TRBJ2-7 and V is TRBV11-3; D is possibly TRBD2 (6 bases). CDR3 length: 16 amino acids. V lost 1 base and J lost 7, with 20 bases in between. Germline V CDR1 and CDR2: SGHNT, YENEEA. DNA for the CDR3: TGTGCCAGCAGCTTAGCCCCTTTCCATGGGGGGATTGAGCAGTACTTC. It translates to CASSLAPFHGGIEQYF.

This clone was detected once. This chain links TRBV5-1 with TRBJ1-6; 7 bases line up with TRBD1. The J segment lost 6 bases and the V segment lost 1 base, leaving 7 bases of the junction unmatched. This CDR3 contains 16 residues. Germline values: CDR1 SGHRS, CDR2 YFSETQ. For the CDR3, the DNA is TGCGCCAGCAGCTTGAGAGGGGGCGCGGCTAATTCACCCCTCCACTTT. Translating gives CASSLRGGAANSPLHF. The full variable domain, completed using reference TRBV5-1 and TRBJ1-6, is KAGVTQTPRYLIKTRGQQVTLSCSPISGHRSVSWYQQTPGQGLQFLFEYFSETQRNKGNFPGRFSGRQFSNSRSEMNVSTLELGDSALYLCASSLRGGAANSPLHFGNGTRLTVT.

The rearrangement links TRBV9 to TRBJ2-2; 8 nucleotides align to TRBD1. Germline CDR1 SGDLS, CDR2 YYNGEE. CDR3 length: 15 amino acids. J lost 4 bases, V lost 0 bases, and 2 bases had no gene match. The CDR3 DNA reads as TGTGCCAGCAGCGTAGCCACAGGGGGCACCGGGGAGCTGTTTTTT. Its protein is CASSVATGGTGELFF.

V and J are TRBV7-8 and TRBJ1-1; the D gene is possibly TRBD1 (5 bases). V was shortened by 6 bases and J by 2 bases, with 10 bases between the two germline ends. Germline V gene lookup returns CDR1 SGHVS and CDR2 FQNEAQ. This CDR3 spans 13 amino acids. For the CDR3, the DNA is TGTGCCAGCAGAGTGACAGCAAACACTGAAGCTTTCTTT. It encodes CASRVTANTEAFF.

CDR3 DNA: TGTGCCAGCTCACCGAGACTAGCGGGGGCTCAAGAGACCCAGTACTTC. Translation: CASSPRLAGAQETQYF. The chain recombines TRBV18 with TRBJ2-5; TRBD2 matches at 12 bases. Trimming took 3 bases from V and 2 from J; bases not matched to a gene: 4. Germline values: CDR1 KGHSH, CDR2 LQKENI. This CDR3 is 16 amino acids long.

The gene calls are TRBV18 and TRBJ2-5, with a tentative D call TRBD2 (6 bases). CDR1 KGHSH and CDR2 LQKENI come from the germline V gene. This CDR3 is built from 16 residues. Trimming took off 6 bases at V and 2 bases at J, with 19 bases between the two ends. The CDR3 protein is CASSRGLPVLQETQYF. In DNA, the CDR3 is TGTGCCAGCTCTCGCGGACTACCTGTCTTGCAAGAGACCCAGTACTTC.

The chain has TRBV2 and TRBJ2-3; tentatively, D is TRBD2 (5 bases). Looked up from germline, CDR1 is SNHLY and CDR2 is FYNNEI. This CDR3 has 15 residues. V shed 1 base and J shed 8 bases, with 16 bases lying between them. The CDR3 sequence is CASSEVERIRGTQYF. CDR3 DNA: TGTGCCAGCAGTGAAGTGGAGCGGATACGGGGTACGCAGTATTTT.

V gene TRBV12-3 or TRBV12-4 combines with J gene TRBJ1-5; a possible D gene is TRBD1 (6 bases). This CDR3 spans 13 amino acids. Trimming took off 6 bases at V and 7 bases at J, with 13 bases between the two ends. The DNA of the CDR3 is TGTGCCAGCAGAAACAGGGTTGGGCAGCCCCAGCATTTT. Its translation: CASRNRVGQPQHF.

The chain combines TRBV19 with TRBJ2-2; TRBD1 is a possible D gene (6 bases). With 5 bases removed from V and 2 bases from J, the gap between germline ends came to 12 bases. Germline-derived CDR1 and CDR2 are LNHDA and SQIVND (reference sequence). CDR3 size: 15 residues. The CDR3 region is CASSVDRSNTGELFF. As DNA, the CDR3 is TGTGCCAGTAGTGTTGACAGGAGTAACACCGGGGAGCTGTTTTTT. Filled out from reference TRBV19 and TRBJ2-2, the complete variable domain reads DGGITQSPKYLFRKEGQNVTLSCEQNLNHDAMYWYRQDPGQGLRLIYYSQIVNDFQKGDIAEGYSVSREKKESFPLTVTSAQKNPTAFYLCASSVDRSNTGELFFGEGSRLTVL.

The chain employs TRBV2 and TRBJ2-3, with TRBD2 identical over 9 bases. V gave up 7 bases and J gave up 0 bases; unmatched junction bases: 17. Germline V gives CDR1 SNHLY, CDR2 FYNNEI. The CDR3 is 19 amino acids. The DNA of the CDR3 is TGTGCCAGCATGGGGCCCTCCGTAGCGGGAGTTAGTAGCACAGATACGCAGTATTTT. This translates into CASMGPSVAGVSSTDTQYF.

The CDR3: CASSETSGRAYEQYF. In DNA, the CDR3 is TGTGCCAGCAGTGAGACTAGCGGGAGGGCCTACGAGCAGTACTTC. The chain uses TRBV6-1 and TRBJ2-7; TRBD2 matches at 14 bases. This CDR3 spans 15 amino acids. With V trimmed by 3 bases and J by 2 bases, 0 bases remained unmatched. The germline CDR1 and CDR2 sequences are MNHNS and SASEGT.

This clone has just a few counts. The rearrangement joins TRBV10-3 to TRBJ2-5; 8 nucleotides align to TRBD2. The CDR3 runs to 16 residues. V lost 0 bases, J lost 5 bases, and 8 bases stayed unmatched. The germline gives CDR1 ENHRY, CDR2 SYGVKD. As DNA, the CDR3 is TGTGCCATCAGTGAGTCTAGAAGGACTAGCTTCGAGACCCAGTACTTC. Amino acids: CAISESRRTSFETQYF.

The chain is built from TRBV24-1 and TRBJ2-1; D may be TRBD1 (5 bases). Per the germline V gene, CDR1 is KGHDR and CDR2 is SFDVKD. V lost 9 bases and J lost 5, with 16 bases in between. The CDR3 length is 14 residues. This CDR3 is CATAGPSGDNEQFF. As DNA, the CDR3 is TGTGCCACCGCAGGGCCGAGTGGTGACAATGAGCAGTTCTTC.

The CDR3 DNA sequence: TGTGCCAGCAGCGTGAGTGGCGGAGGAGCAGATACGCAGTATTTT. This gives the protein CASSVSGGGADTQYF. The rearrangement joins TRBV9 to TRBJ2-3; the D gene is possibly TRBD2 (5 bases). The CDR3 covers 15 residues. V dropped 2 bases and J dropped 4 bases, with 14 bases sitting between them. Looked up from germline, CDR1 is SGDLS and CDR2 is YYNGEE.

The count of this clone is one. The chain is built from TRBV18 and TRBJ2-3; possible D gene TRBD2, 5 bases. The germline gives CDR1 KGHSH, CDR2 LQKENI. With 0 bases removed from V and 2 bases from J, the gap between germline ends came to 9 bases. The CDR3 covers 15 residues. The CDR3, as DNA: TGTGCCAGCTCACCACCGCTAGCCGCCACAGATACGCAGTATTTT. Translated, it gives CASSPPLAATDTQYF.

V gene TRBV5-4 combines with J gene TRBJ2-3, with a weak D call TRBD1 (6 bases). The CDR3 runs 15 residues. Deletions cut 0 bases from V and 4 bases from J, with 12 bases between. Germline V gene lookup returns CDR1 SGHNT and CDR2 YYREEE (reference sequence). The CDR3 loop reads CASSLGGQGPDTQYF. The CDR3, as DNA: TGTGCCAGCAGCTTGGGGGGACAAGGCCCAGATACGCAGTATTTT. Full variable domain (outside the CDR3, taken from reference TRBV5-4 and TRBJ2-3): ETGVTQSPTHLIKTRGQQVTLRCSSQSGHNTVSWYQQALGQGPQFIFQYYREEENGRGNFPPRFSGLQFPNYSSELNVNALELDDSALYLCASSLGGQGPDTQYFGPGTRLTVL.

V and J are TRBV6-4 and TRBJ2-1, with 14 bases lining up with TRBD2. The trim removed 6 bases at V and 1 base at J, leaving 8 bases unmatched. Germline CDR1 and CDR2: MRHNA and SNTAGT. The CDR3 has 18 amino acids. The CDR3 region is CASSTGLAGVISYNEQFF. DNA of the CDR3: TGTGCCAGCAGCACGGGACTAGCGGGAGTGATATCCTACAATGAGCAGTTCTTC.

The chain couples TRBV19 to TRBJ1-3, with 8 positions matching TRBD1. The CDR3 extends over 13 amino acids. V lost 3 bases and J lost 15; bases outside the gene matches: 10. Germline CDR1 and CDR2: LNHDA and SQIVND (reference sequence). The CDR3 coding sequence is TGTGCCAGTAGTATCCCCGGACAGGGCCCGAAATATTTT. Translation gives CASSIPGQGPKYF.

This clone was found once. Other DNA variants within this sample encode the same CDR3. The chain recombines TRBV27 with TRBJ2-5, with no clear D. The CDR3 extends over 14 amino acids. Between the trimmed V and J ends, which lost 2 bases and 8 bases, there was a span of 15 bases. Germline V gene data show CDR1 as MNHEY and CDR2 as SMNVEV (reference sequence). CDR3 nucleotides: TGTGCCAGCAGTTTAGAAGTGGGCGCCGGAACCCAGTACTTC. Encoded protein: CASSLEVGAGTQYF.

The chain combines TRBV27 with TRBJ1-5; 8 bases align to TRBD1. This CDR3 is 14 amino acids long. J gave up 4 bases and V 6 bases, and 5 bases lay outside the gene matches. Looked up from germline, CDR1 is MNHEY and CDR2 is SMNVEV (reference sequence). CDR3 coding DNA: TGTGCCAGCAGCCAGGGGGCGAGAAATCAGCCCCAGCATTTT. This translates into CASSQGARNQPQHF.